The 21 T cell receptor beta chains presented below share a single source sample, sequenced in a study of identical twins. TCRdb re-derived calls from the 5' RACE reads in MiXCR, one entry per CDR3 protein. The sample carries some 690,000 distinct CDR3 sequences, around 21% recorded once. In addition, the sample was reused for a study of T cells expressing NK-cell markers.

The sequenced sample consisted of PBMCs. The source is a woman aged 18-29 years in good health.

This clonotype came up a few times. The genes are TRBV7-9 and TRBJ2-1; D remains ambiguous. CDR3 length equals 13 residues. The V end lost 4 bases, the J end lost 3 bases, and 7 bases lay between the germline ends. CDR1 is SEHNR and CDR2 is FQNEAQ in the germline V gene (reference sequence). The CDR3 spells CASSSTIYNEQFF. CDR3 bases: TGTGCCAGCAGCTCTACGATCTACAATGAGCAGTTCTTC.

Many counts were recorded for this clonotype. V and J are TRBV27 and TRBJ2-3; D unclear. The CDR3 consists of 12 residues. The V and J ends lost 5 bases and 1 base respectively, with 4 bases between them. Per germline, CDR1 MNHEY and CDR2 SMNVEV (reference sequence). CDR3 bases: TGTGCCAGCAGTCCCCGCACAGATACGCAGTATTTT. Amino acids: CASSPRTDTQYF.

The J gene is TRBJ2-1, the V gene TRBV7-2; D is unresolved. Germline assignment: CDR1 SGHTA and CDR2 FQGNSA. The CDR3 spans 15 residues. Trimming left V 0 bases short and J 6 bases short, with 12 bases between. Here the CDR3 DNA reads TGTGCCAGCAGCTTAGCAGGGTCTCTCCCCAATGAGCAGTTCTTC. Residues: CASSLAGSLPNEQFF.

The rearrangement links TRBV12-3 or TRBV12-4 to TRBJ1-1; no clear D gene. The V end was cut by 3 bases, the J end by 8 bases, with 7 bases between. The CDR3 loop spans 11 amino acids. The CDR3 loop is CASSFLKEAFF. For the CDR3, the DNA is TGTGCCAGCAGTTTCCTGAAGGAAGCTTTCTTT.

This clonotype occurred a few times. The chain is built from TRBV12-3 or TRBV12-4 and TRBJ2-7; possible D gene TRBD1, 5 bases. The length of the CDR3 is 14 residues. V was shortened by 4 bases and J by 6 bases, with 16 bases between the two germline ends. CDR3: CASSSRQSHPEQYF. The CDR3 DNA reads as TGTGCCAGCAGTTCGAGACAGTCTCATCCCGAGCAGTACTTC.

The sample holds many counts of this clonotype. The rearrangement uses TRBV7-9 and TRBJ1-1; D is undetermined. Germline-derived CDR1 and CDR2 are SEHNR and FQNEAQ (reference sequence). This CDR3 is built from 15 residues. The germline V and J ends were trimmed by 2 bases and 3 bases, with 13 bases remaining between them. This CDR3 is CASSLLVGWDTEAFF. In nucleotides, the CDR3 is TGTGCCAGCAGCTTATTAGTCGGGTGGGACACTGAAGCTTTCTTT.

V gene TRBV4-3 combines with J gene TRBJ2-5; a weak D match, TRBD1 (6 bases). Trimming took 4 bases from V and 4 from J, leaving 25 bases between them. Germline-derived CDR1 and CDR2 are LGHNA and YSLEER. The CDR3 runs 18 residues. The CDR3 sequence: CASSRGSDTGWLGETQYF. The CDR3 bases are TGCGCCAGCAGCCGCGGGTCAGACACAGGGTGGTTGGGAGAGACCCAGTACTTC.

The chain is built from TRBV4-3 and TRBJ1-2; TRBD1 is a possible D gene (5 bases). V was shortened by 6 bases and J by 2 bases, with 10 bases between the two germline ends. Germline-derived CDR1 and CDR2 are LGHNA and YSLEER. The CDR3 covers 13 residues. Here the CDR3 reads CASRPGPNYGYTF. The CDR3 DNA reads as TGCGCCAGCAGACCGGGGCCGAACTATGGCTACACCTTC.

V and J are TRBV15 and TRBJ2-1; tentative D call: TRBD2 (6 bases). Germline V gives CDR1 LNHNV, CDR2 YYDKDF (reference sequence). The CDR3 extends over 14 amino acids. Between the trimmed V and J ends, which lost 0 bases and 13 bases, there was a span of 16 bases. Here the CDR3 reads CATSRDRWDFLQFF. The CDR3 DNA reads TGTGCCACCAGCAGAGATAGGTGGGACTTCCTCCAGTTCTTC.

This rearrangement joins TRBV10-3 to TRBJ2-1; 9 nucleotides agree with TRBD1. CDR1 and CDR2 from the germline V gene are ENHRY and SYGVKD. The V and J ends lost 10 bases and 6 bases, in that order; junction bases with no gene match: 7. The CDR3 runs 13 residues. The CDR3 sequence is CASTGTGFNEQFF. In DNA, the CDR3 is TGTGCCAGTACCGGGACAGGGTTCAATGAGCAGTTCTTC.

This rearrangement joins TRBV12-3 or TRBV12-4 to TRBJ2-2; D ambiguous. The CDR3 runs 13 residues. Between the trimmed V and J ends, which lost 2 bases and 8 bases, there was a span of 9 bases. CDR3 DNA: TGTGCCAGCAGTTTATACGAGGCTGGGGAGCTGTTTTTT. Translated, it gives CASSLYEAGELFF.

This sequence joins TRBV11-2 and TRBJ2-4, with D maybe TRBD1 (5 bases). V lost 5 bases to trimming and J lost 4 bases, with 12 bases between them. Germline lookup yields CDR1 SGHAT and CDR2 FQNNGV. The CDR3 extends over 14 amino acids. Here the CDR3 reads CASSPRQTKNIQYF. The CDR3, as DNA: TGTGCCAGCAGCCCCCGACAGACAAAAAACATTCAGTACTTC.

Only a few counts were recorded for this clonotype. The J gene is TRBJ2-7, the V gene TRBV29-1; no firm D call. Trimming took 3 bases from V and 6 from J, leaving 12 bases between them. This CDR3 is built from 12 residues. Per germline, CDR1 SQVTM and CDR2 ANQGSEA. CDR3: CSVESNPLEQYF. CDR3 nucleotide sequence: TGCAGCGTTGAGTCTAATCCCCTCGAGCAGTACTTC.

The rearrangement uses TRBV5-1 and TRBJ2-4, with D possibly being TRBD1 (8 bases). V dropped 4 bases and J dropped 0 bases, with 17 bases sitting between them. The CDR3 sequence is 17 residues long. Per the germline V gene, CDR1 is SGHRS and CDR2 is YFSETQ. The CDR3 sequence: CASSPGGQALAKNIQYF. The CDR3 DNA is TGCGCCAGCAGCCCGGGGGGACAGGCCTTAGCCAAAAACATTCAGTACTTC.

This rearrangement joins TRBV18 to TRBJ2-7; possibly TRBD1 for D (6 bases). V was cut by 0 bases and J by 4 bases, with 13 bases left in between. This CDR3 region has 15 residues. Germline V gene sequence: CDR1 KGHSH, CDR2 LQKENI. For the CDR3, the DNA is TGTGCCAGCTCACCACCGCCAGGGGATGTGTACGAGCAGTACTTC. Residues: CASSPPPGDVYEQYF.

This clonotype was seen a handful of times. The chain combines TRBV2 with TRBJ1-5; D is uncertain. V lost 3 bases and J lost 7, with 13 bases in between. The CDR3 is made up of 14 amino acids. CDR1 is SNHLY, CDR2 FYNNEI, per germline. In DNA form, the CDR3 reads TGTGCCAGCAGTGAGAGCCAGGCGGGGCAGCCCCAGCATTTT. Translation: CASSESQAGQPQHF.

This rearrangement joins TRBV6-6 to TRBJ2-5; no firm D call. Germline V gene lookup returns CDR1 MNHNY and CDR2 SVGAGI (reference sequence). The CDR3 covers 11 residues. The germline V and J ends were trimmed by 8 bases and 7 bases, with 11 bases remaining between them. This CDR3 is CASRAEWTQYF. The CDR3 bases are TGTGCCAGCCGAGCCGAATGGACCCAGTACTTC.

The chain recombines TRBV11-2 with TRBJ2-7; 9 nucleotides match TRBD1. The trim removed 4 bases at V and 2 bases at J, leaving 6 bases unmatched. The CDR3 runs 15 residues. Germline V CDR1 and CDR2: SGHAT, FQNNGV. CDR3 sequence reads: CASSSPRDRAYEQYF. The CDR3 DNA follows: TGTGCCAGCAGCTCACCCCGGGACAGGGCCTACGAGCAGTACTTC.

The chain employs TRBV10-3 and TRBJ2-5; D not resolved. The CDR3 has 12 amino acids. V was clipped by 6 bases and J by 4 bases, with 9 bases between them. Germline CDR1 ENHRY, CDR2 SYGVKD. The CDR3 spells CAIRASGETQYF. CDR3 nucleotides: TGTGCCATCAGAGCGTCAGGAGAGACCCAGTACTTC.

This chain joins TRBV29-1 and TRBJ2-5, with TRBD2 matching over 16 bases. V gave up 7 bases and J gave up 5 bases; unmatched junction bases: 10. The CDR3 runs to 16 residues. CDR1 and CDR2 from the germline V gene are SQVTM and ANQGSEA. The CDR3 DNA is TGCAGCGGAGCCGGGACTAGCGGGAGGGCGATCGAGACCCAGTACTTC. Its translation: CSGAGTSGRAIETQYF.

This clonotype occurred a few times. The chain couples TRBV9 to TRBJ1-5; D perhaps matches TRBD1 (5 bases). CDR3 length: 15 residues. CDR1 SGDLS and CDR2 YYNGEE come from the germline V gene. Trimming shortened V by 7 bases and J by 0 bases, and 14 bases separated the two germline ends. The DNA for the CDR3 is TGTGCCAGCGCGCGGACAAGGAGTAGCAATCAGCCCCAGCATTTT. Protein sequence: CASARTRSSNQPQHF.